These 28 T cell receptor beta chains share one sample of origin, sequenced in a study of blood T cell repertoires in COVID-19. Generated by immunoSEQ multiplex PCR, the TCRdb table keeps only in-frame clones and is missing some. The sample includes more than 150,000 clones, 80% to 85% of them seen just once. The sample consisted of peripheral blood. The receptor source for this set is a woman in her 40s with acute or convalescent COVID-19.

V is TRBV6-5 and J is TRBJ2-7, with D possibly matching TRBD2 (5 bases). With 8 bases removed from V and 6 bases from J, the gap between germline ends came to 20 bases. The CDR3 length is 14 residues. Germline loops: CDR1 MNHEY, CDR2 SVGAGI. CDR3 residues: CASRTGPRVGEQYF. The CDR3, as DNA: TGTGCCAGCCGCACCGGGCCGAGGGTAGGCGAGCAGTACTTC.

The chain recombines TRBV24-1 with TRBJ2-3; D is possibly TRBD1 (6 bases). Per germline, CDR1 KGHDR and CDR2 SFDVKD. The CDR3 consists of 12 residues. Trimming left V 7 bases short and J 8 bases short, with 12 bases between. CDR3 nucleotides: TGTGCCACCAGGGGGGCCTCTAGTACGCAGTATTTT. Protein product: CATRGASSTQYF.

The chain is built from TRBV5-1 and TRBJ2-2, with TRBD1 as a possible D gene (5 bases). Germline CDR1 SGHRS, CDR2 YFSETQ. Trimming removed 1 base from V and 6 bases from J, with 10 bases in between. The CDR3 loop spans 14 amino acids. In DNA form, the CDR3 reads TGCGCCAGCAGCTTGTCGACAGCCCCCGGGGAGCTGTTTTTT. Amino acid sequence: CASSLSTAPGELFF.

The V and J genes are TRBV6-5 and TRBJ1-1; D unclear. This CDR3 has 11 residues. With 2 bases removed from V and 8 bases from J, the gap between germline ends came to 6 bases. Per germline, CDR1 MNHEY and CDR2 SVGAGI. CDR3 bases: TGTGCCAGCAGTTACCTGGCAGAAGCTTTCTTT. It codes for CASSYLAEAFF.

The chain has TRBV2 and TRBJ1-5; 8 bases are a match to TRBD1. This CDR3 is 14 amino acids long. V was clipped by 7 bases and J by 4 bases; unmatched bases: 6. Germline lookup yields CDR1 SNHLY and CDR2 FYNNEI. In nucleotides, the CDR3 is TGTGCCAGCACCCAGGACAGGGAAAATCAGCCCCAGCATTTT. This codes for CASTQDRENQPQHF.

The chain recombines TRBV11-2 with TRBJ2-1, with D possibly TRBD2 on 5 matching bases. With 5 bases removed from V and 4 bases from J, the gap between germline ends came to 12 bases. The CDR3 contains 14 residues. Germline V gives CDR1 SGHAT, CDR2 FQNNGV. The CDR3: CASSDGIKYNEQFF. DNA of the CDR3: TGTGCCAGCAGCGACGGGATCAAATACAATGAGCAGTTCTTC.

The V gene is TRBV28, the J gene TRBJ1-4; D remains ambiguous. CDR3 length equals 12 residues. Germline assignment: CDR1 MDHEN and CDR2 SYDVKM. V lost 6 bases and J lost 6, with 8 bases in between. CDR3 bases: TGTGCCAGCAGCTACGGGGATGAAAAACTGTTTTTT. Protein: CASSYGDEKLFF. Combining the CDR3 with reference TRBV28 and TRBJ1-4 gives the whole variable domain DVKVTQSSRYLVKRTGEKVFLECVQDMDHENMFWYRQDPGLGLRLIYFSYDVKMKEKGDIPEGYSVSREKKERFSLILESASTNQTSMYLCASSYGDEKLFFGSGTQLSVL.

The chain couples TRBV2 to TRBJ1-2; D call uncertain. CDR1 is SNHLY and CDR2 is FYNNEI in the germline V gene. The CDR3 covers 14 residues. Between the trimmed V and J ends, which lost 3 bases and 4 bases, there was a span of 12 bases. The CDR3 spells CASSDRRFSYGYTF. As DNA, the CDR3 is TGTGCCAGCAGTGATCGTCGGTTTAGCTATGGCTACACCTTC.

V is TRBV2 and J is TRBJ2-5, with D perhaps matching TRBD2 (6 bases). V was shortened by 7 bases and J by 5 bases, with 17 bases between the two germline ends. CDR1 and CDR2 (germline): SNHLY, FYNNEI. The CDR3 is 14 residues long. The chain's CDR3 is CASTSGRGDETQYF. For the CDR3, the DNA is TGTGCCAGCACTTCCGGGCGGGGTGATGAGACCCAGTACTTC.

The CDR3: CATSDFFPSPPTHTGNTIYF. The DNA for the CDR3 is TGTGCCACCAGTGATTTTTTCCCCTCTCCACCGACACACACTGGAAACACCATATATTTT. This chain joins TRBV24-1 and TRBJ1-3; unclear D gene. Germline lookup yields CDR1 KGHDR and CDR2 SFDVKD. This CDR3 contains 20 residues. V lost 1 base and J lost 2, with 23 bases in between.

The rearrangement links TRBV7-3 to TRBJ1-1; D perhaps matches TRBD1 (6 bases). The V gene lost 6 bases and the J gene lost 1 base, with 12 bases spanning the gap. This CDR3 is 14 amino acids long. Germline V gives CDR1 SGHTA, CDR2 FQGTGA. CDR3 bases: TGTGCCAGCAGGCAGGGACATTCGAACACTGAAGCTTTCTTT. Protein sequence: CASRQGHSNTEAFF.

This CDR3 is CASSTRGTNEKLFF. DNA of the CDR3: TGTGCCAGTAGTACCAGGGGAACTAATGAAAAACTGTTTTTT. V gene TRBV19 combines with J gene TRBJ1-4; D may be TRBD1 (6 bases). The V gene lost 4 bases and the J gene lost 1 base, with 7 bases spanning the gap. This CDR3 spans 14 amino acids. Germline-derived CDR1 and CDR2 are LNHDA and SQIVND (reference sequence). Looking up the rest from reference TRBV19 and TRBJ1-4 gives the full variable domain: DGGITQSPKYLFRKEGQNVTLSCEQNLNHDAMYWYRQDPGQGLRLIYYSQIVNDFQKGDIAEGYSVSREKKESFPLTVTSAQKNPTAFYLCASSTRGTNEKLFFGSGTQLSVL.

V is TRBV2 and J is TRBJ1-2; D gene unclear. The germline V gene has CDR1 SNHLY and CDR2 FYNNEI. Trimming stripped 0 bases from V and 7 bases from J, with 12 bases between. The CDR3 is 14 residues long. The CDR3 sequence is CASSEATPYRGYTF. The CDR3 nucleotides are TGTGCCAGCAGTGAAGCCACGCCCTACCGTGGCTACACCTTC.

This clone was seen just once. This chain uses TRBV29-1 with TRBJ1-2; D is unresolved. The germline V gene has CDR1 SQVTM and CDR2 ANQGSEA. With 4 bases removed from V and 4 bases from J, the gap between germline ends came to 16 bases. There are 14 residues in the CDR3. The CDR3: CSVVLGSVSYGYTF. As DNA, the CDR3 is TGCAGCGTTGTACTAGGTTCAGTGAGCTATGGCTACACCTTC.

This rearrangement joins TRBV29-1 to TRBJ2-1; a possible D gene is TRBD2 (5 bases). Trimming removed 4 bases from V and 6 bases from J, with 10 bases in between. CDR1 is SQVTM, CDR2 ANQGSEA, per germline. The CDR3 is 12 residues long. CDR3 coding DNA: TGCAGCGTTGGAGGGAGTTCCAATGAGCAGTTCTTC. Translating it yields CSVGGSSNEQFF.

CDR3 nucleotides: TGTGCCAGCAGTTTTGCCAGATACGAGCAGTACTTC. It encodes CASSFARYEQYF. The chain has TRBV28 and TRBJ2-7; D not resolved. CDR1 and CDR2 from the germline V gene are MDHEN and SYDVKM. The CDR3 runs to 12 residues. With 3 bases removed from V and 4 bases from J, the gap between germline ends came to 7 bases.

A single count supports this clone. The CDR3 is CASSDSWGGGSEAFF. DNA for the CDR3: TGTGCCAGCAGTGACTCGTGGGGGGGTGGTTCTGAAGCTTTCTTT. This rearrangement joins TRBV6-4 to TRBJ1-1; D is perhaps TRBD1 (5 bases). Trimming stripped 0 bases from V and 6 bases from J, with 14 bases between. The CDR3 is 15 residues long. The V gene's germline CDR1 is MRHNA and CDR2 SNTAGT.

The rearrangement joins TRBV7-6 to TRBJ2-7; D not certain. The CDR3 extends over 13 amino acids. CDR1 SGHVS and CDR2 FNYEAQ come from the germline V gene. Between the trimmed V and J ends, which lost 1 base and 2 bases, there was a span of 6 bases. The CDR3 here is CASSLGRTYEQYF. CDR3 DNA: TGTGCCAGCAGCTTAGGGCGGACCTACGAGCAGTACTTC.

V usage is TRBV12-5 and J usage is TRBJ2-2, with TRBD2 matching 13 bases. The length of the CDR3 is 16 residues. The germline V gene has CDR1 LGHNT and CDR2 FRNRAP. The J segment lost 2 bases and the V segment lost 5 bases, leaving 2 bases of the junction unmatched. DNA for the CDR3: TGTGCTAGTGGTCCGGGACTAGCGGGAAACACCGGGGAGCTGTTTTTT. Its translation: CASGPGLAGNTGELFF.

This chain links TRBV6-6 with TRBJ2-1; D is unclear. Germline V lookup: CDR1 MNHNY, CDR2 SVGAGI (reference sequence). V shed 3 bases and J shed 0 bases, with 6 bases lying between them. CDR3 length equals 14 residues. This chain's CDR3 is CASSYASSYNEQFF. DNA of the CDR3: TGTGCCAGCAGTTATGCCAGCTCCTACAATGAGCAGTTCTTC.

The J gene is TRBJ2-7, the V gene TRBV30; tentative D call: TRBD1 (5 bases). V gave up 6 bases and J gave up 6 bases, with 18 bases separating them. The CDR3 has 13 amino acids. Per germline, CDR1 GTSNPN and CDR2 SVGIG (reference sequence). CDR3 DNA: TGTGCCTGCTATCCAGGGTTTTCGGGCGAGCAGTACTTC. Translation: CACYPGFSGEQYF. The full variable domain, with the rest looked up from reference TRBV30 and TRBJ2-7, is SQTIHQWPATLVQPVGSPLSLECTVEGTSNPNLYWYRQAAGRGLQLLFYSVGIGQISSEVPQNLSASRPQDRQFILSSKKLLLSDSGFYLCACYPGFSGEQYFGPGTRLTVT.

This clone was recorded once. This rearrangement joins TRBV3-1 (or the pseudogene TRBV3-2) to TRBJ2-3; 9 bases align to TRBD1. The germline gives CDR1 LGHDT, CDR2 YNNKEL (reference sequence). With V trimmed by 5 bases and J by 6 bases, 3 bases remained unmatched. The CDR3 totals 13 residues. CDR3 in amino acids: CASSAQGADTQYF. The CDR3 nucleotides read TGTGCCAGCAGCGCACAGGGGGCTGATACGCAGTATTTT.

This sequence joins TRBV9 and TRBJ1-3; maybe TRBD1 (5 bases). This CDR3 is 17 amino acids long. Germline CDR1 SGDLS, CDR2 YYNGEE. Trimming left V 1 base short and J 6 bases short, with 20 bases between. CDR3 loop: CASSVSGNRFPANTIYF. As DNA, the CDR3 is TGTGCCAGCAGCGTATCAGGCAACAGGTTCCCGGCAAACACCATATATTTT.

In this sample, this clone turned up a few times. The chain couples TRBV27 to TRBJ1-6; no firm D call. The CDR3 extends over 15 amino acids. Looked up from germline, CDR1 is MNHEY and CDR2 is SMNVEV (reference sequence). V gave up 10 bases and J gave up 8 bases, with 21 bases separating them. CDR3 loop: CATREAMNFYSPLHF. The CDR3 coding sequence is TGTGCCACCCGGGAGGCCATGAACTTTTATTCACCCCTCCACTTT.

This clone was counted between two and nine times. The chain carries TRBV29-1 and TRBJ2-2; 8 nucleotides match TRBD2. J was trimmed by 5 bases and V by 7 bases; bases with no gene match: 9. The CDR3 has 14 amino acids. Germline CDR1 SQVTM, CDR2 ANQGSEA. The CDR3 nucleotides read TGCAGCGGCTTACTAGCGGAGGGGACCGGGGAGCTGTTTTTT. The encoded protein is CSGLLAEGTGELFF.

This clone was detected a few times. The J gene is TRBJ1-3, the V gene TRBV5-1; possibly TRBD1 for D (5 bases). V lost 0 bases and J 3 bases, leaving 13 bases between the germline ends. This CDR3 has 16 residues. Germline CDR1 and CDR2: SGHRS and YFSETQ. The CDR3 region has the DNA TGCGCCAGCAGCTTGGCCAATGGGGCTGGTGGAAACACCATATATTTT. Its translation: CASSLANGAGGNTIYF.

V and J are TRBV28 and TRBJ2-1, with D unresolved. The ends were cut back, 2 bases at V and 3 bases at J, with 8 bases in the middle. In germline, CDR1 is MDHEN, CDR2 SYDVKM. The CDR3 runs to 14 residues. Written as DNA, the CDR3 is TGTGCCAGCAGTTTACCCACCGGCTACAATGAGCAGTTCTTC. This encodes CASSLPTGYNEQFF.

The chain uses TRBV7-9 and TRBJ2-1; TRBD1 aligns across 7 bases. The V gene's germline CDR1 is SEHNR and CDR2 FQNEAQ (reference sequence). This CDR3 comprises 16 residues. V dropped 1 base and J dropped 5; count of bases not matched to a gene: 8. The CDR3 here is CASSLGALDRDNEQFF. CDR3 bases: TGTGCCAGCAGCTTAGGGGCCCTCGACAGGGACAATGAGCAGTTCTTC. Full variable domain (outside the CDR3, taken from reference TRBV7-9 and TRBJ2-1): DTGVSQNPRHKITKRGQNVTFRCDPISEHNRLYWYRQTLGQGPEFLTYFQNEAQLEKSRLLSDRFSAERPKGSFSTLEIQRTEQGDSAMYLCASSLGALDRDNEQFFGPGTRLTVL.